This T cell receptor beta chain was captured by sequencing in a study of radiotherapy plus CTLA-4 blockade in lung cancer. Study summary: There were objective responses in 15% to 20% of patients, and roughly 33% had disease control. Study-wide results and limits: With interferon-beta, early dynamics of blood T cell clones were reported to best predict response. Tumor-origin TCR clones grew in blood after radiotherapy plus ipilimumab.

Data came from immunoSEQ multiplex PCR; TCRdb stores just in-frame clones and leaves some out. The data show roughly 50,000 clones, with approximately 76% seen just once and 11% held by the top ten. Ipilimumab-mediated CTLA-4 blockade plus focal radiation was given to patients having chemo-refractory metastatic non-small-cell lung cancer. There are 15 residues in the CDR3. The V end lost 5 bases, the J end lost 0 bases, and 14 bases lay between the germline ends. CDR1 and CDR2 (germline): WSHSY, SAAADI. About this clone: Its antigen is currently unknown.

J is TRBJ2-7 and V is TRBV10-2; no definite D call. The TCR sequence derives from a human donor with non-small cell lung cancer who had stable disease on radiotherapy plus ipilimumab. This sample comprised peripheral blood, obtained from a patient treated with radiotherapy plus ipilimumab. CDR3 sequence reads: CASSSGPTNSYEQYV. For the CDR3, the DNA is TGCGCCAGCAGTTCCGGGCCCACTAACTCCTACGAGCAGTACGTC.